A single sample is the source of the 20 T cell receptor beta chains below, sequenced in a study of blood T cell repertoires in COVID-19. Measured with immunoSEQ multiplex PCR; TCRdb has only the in-frame clones, and not every one. The sample yields more than 200,000 clones, 80% to 85% seen once. Sequencing was performed on peripheral blood. These receptors were collected from an elderly woman with COVID-19, enrolled during active disease.

The chain links TRBV6-2 or TRBV6-3 to TRBJ2-7, with D possibly matching TRBD1 (6 bases). Germline assignment: CDR1 MNHEY and CDR2 SVGEGT. This CDR3 is built from 15 residues. Trimming cost V 5 bases and J 0 bases, with 14 bases left between them. The CDR3 loop is CASSHPNRVSYEQYV. CDR3 nucleotide sequence: TGTGCCAGCAGTCACCCTAACAGGGTCTCCTACGAGCAGTACGTC.

The rearrangement uses TRBV7-9 and TRBJ1-1, with a weak D call TRBD1 (5 bases). CDR1 and CDR2 from the germline V gene are SEHNR and FQNEAQ (reference sequence). V was clipped by 6 bases and J by 0 bases, with 11 bases between them. CDR3 length equals 14 residues. The CDR3 sequence: CASRRDSMNTEAFF. CDR3 nucleotides: TGTGCCAGCAGGCGCGACAGCATGAACACTGAAGCTTTCTTT.

The chain's CDR3 is CASSSRNRGGNQDTQYF. The CDR3 coding sequence is TGTGCCAGCAGCTCACGGAACCGGGGGGGGAATCAAGATACGCAGTATTTT. This chain joins TRBV5-4 and TRBJ2-3, with 8 bases fitting TRBD2. The J segment lost 5 bases and the V segment lost 3 bases, leaving 14 bases of the junction unmatched. This CDR3 is 17 amino acids long. Germline loops: CDR1 SGHNT, CDR2 YYREEE (reference sequence).

The V gene is TRBV6-5, the J gene TRBJ1-5, with 11 nucleotides matching TRBD1. V lost 7 bases and J lost 6; bases outside the gene matches: 8. Germline values: CDR1 MNHEY, CDR2 SVGAGI. The CDR3 extends over 15 amino acids. The CDR3 bases are TGTGCCAGCACCTCATGGGACAGGGGGATTCAGCCCCAGCATTTT. Protein sequence: CASTSWDRGIQPQHF.

V is TRBV5-1 and J is TRBJ2-7, with D hard to call. V lost 4 bases, J lost 5 bases, and 13 bases lay in between. Germline V lookup: CDR1 SGHRS, CDR2 YFSETQ. The CDR3 has 13 residues. The chain's CDR3 is CASSPRSSHEQYF. CDR3 nucleotide sequence: TGCGCCAGCAGCCCGCGAAGTTCCCACGAGCAGTACTTC.

This rearrangement joins TRBV7-9 to TRBJ2-1; D is unresolved. Trimming removed 1 base from V and 8 bases from J, with 12 bases in between. Germline V gene lookup returns CDR1 SEHNR and CDR2 FQNEAQ (reference sequence). The CDR3 covers 14 residues. CDR3 nucleotide sequence: TGTGCCAGCAGCTTAGGCGTTAGAGGCGATGAGCAGTTCTTC. Its translation is CASSLGVRGDEQFF.

V is TRBV27 and J is TRBJ1-1; D remains unclear. Between the trimmed V and J ends, which lost 4 bases and 1 base, there was a span of 7 bases. The CDR3 contains 13 residues. Germline CDR1 and CDR2: MNHEY and SMNVEV (reference sequence). In nucleotides, the CDR3 is TGTGCCAGCAGTTCTAGGTGGAACACTGAAGCTTTCTTT. It is translated as CASSSRWNTEAFF.

This chain links TRBV4-1 with TRBJ1-6; TRBD1 agrees at 7 bases. The CDR3 runs 16 residues. Germline V lookup: CDR1 MGHRA, CDR2 YSYEKL. The J segment lost 7 bases and the V segment lost 2 bases, leaving 8 bases of the junction unmatched. This chain's CDR3 is CASSQSSGTANSPLHF. In DNA form, the CDR3 reads TGCGCCAGCAGCCAATCATCCGGGACAGCAAATTCACCCCTCCACTTT.

The chain carries TRBV6-5 and TRBJ2-7; D is perhaps TRBD1 (6 bases). Germline V CDR1 and CDR2: MNHEY, SVGAGI. This CDR3 is 13 amino acids long. The V end lost 6 bases, the J end lost 12 bases, and 21 bases lay between the germline ends. This CDR3 reads CASRPPGTSLLYV. CDR3 nucleotide sequence: TGTGCCAGCAGACCCCCCGGGACATCTCTATTGTACGTC.

The chain links TRBV28 to TRBJ2-7, with a possible D match to TRBD2 (6 bases). The ends were cut back, 4 bases at V and 2 bases at J, with 15 bases in the middle. This CDR3 spans 15 amino acids. Germline lookup yields CDR1 MDHEN and CDR2 SYDVKM. Here the CDR3 reads CASSSLAQGPYEQYV. CDR3 nucleotide sequence: TGTGCCAGCAGTTCACTAGCTCAGGGCCCCTACGAGCAGTACGTC.

J is TRBJ1-6 and V is TRBV6-5, with 8 positions matching TRBD1. Germline assignment: CDR1 MNHEY and CDR2 SVGAGI. The J segment lost 10 bases and the V segment lost 7 bases, leaving 9 bases of the junction unmatched. The CDR3 totals 14 residues. Written as DNA, the CDR3 is TGTGCCAGCACCTCGGACAGGGTAGGCTCACCCCTCCACTTT. Translation: CASTSDRVGSPLHF.

The V call is TRBV28, the J call TRBJ2-7, with 9 bases that match TRBD1. The ends lost 5 bases at V and 7 bases at J; junction bases unmatched: 12. CDR1 MDHEN and CDR2 SYDVKM come from the germline V gene. This CDR3 has 15 residues. The CDR3 is CASSPPGQGSGEQYF. CDR3 coding DNA: TGTGCCAGCAGTCCCCCGGGACAGGGTTCTGGGGAGCAGTACTTC.

The CDR3: CASSSSSRDRSDDYGYTF. CDR3 DNA: TGTGCCAGCAGCTCCTCGTCCCGGGACAGGAGTGACGACTATGGCTACACCTTC. The chain recombines TRBV5-6 with TRBJ1-2; 8 bases are a match to TRBD1. The V gene's germline CDR1 is SGHDT and CDR2 YYEEEE. The CDR3 is made up of 18 amino acids. Losses at the gene ends were 3 bases for V and 3 bases for J; bases not matched to a gene: 16. Filled out from reference TRBV5-6 and TRBJ1-2, the complete variable domain reads DAGVTQSPTHLIKTRGQQVTLRCSPKSGHDTVSWYQQALGQGPQFIFQYYEEEERQRGNFPDRFSGHQFPNYSSELNVNALLLGDSALYLCASSSSSRDRSDDYGYTFGSGTRLTVV.

V gene TRBV5-4 combines with J gene TRBJ2-2; the match to TRBD2 covers 16 bases. V lost 4 bases and J lost 6; bases outside the gene matches: 9. Germline CDR1 reads SGHNT; CDR2 reads YYREEE (reference sequence). CDR3 length equals 18 residues. CDR3 in amino acids: CASSVPGLAGGSAGELFF. CDR3 DNA sequence: TGTGCCAGCAGCGTCCCGGGACTAGCGGGGGGGAGTGCCGGGGAGCTGTTTTTT. The entire variable domain, with the rest obtained from reference TRBV5-4 and TRBJ2-2, is as follows: ETGVTQSPTHLIKTRGQQVTLRCSSQSGHNTVSWYQQALGQGPQFIFQYYREEENGRGNFPPRFSGLQFPNYSSELNVNALELDDSALYLCASSVPGLAGGSAGELFFGEGSRLTVL.

The V gene is TRBV18, the J gene TRBJ1-5, with D tentatively TRBD1 (6 bases). The germline gives CDR1 KGHSH, CDR2 LQKENI. V lost 6 bases and J lost 3, with 12 bases in between. This CDR3 is 14 amino acids long. The CDR3 nucleotides read TGTGCCAGCTCCCTAGGACAGCACAATCAGCCCCAGCATTTT. Translated: CASSLGQHNQPQHF. The entire variable domain, with the rest obtained from reference TRBV18 and TRBJ1-5, is as follows: NAGVMQNPRHLVRRRGQEARLRCSPMKGHSHVYWYRQLPEEGLKFMVYLQKENIIDESGMPKERFSAEFPKEGPSILRIQQVVRGDSAAYFCASSLGQHNQPQHFGDGTRLSIL.

This chain uses TRBV11-3 with TRBJ2-6; TRBD1 might be the D (5 bases). V lost 5 bases to trimming and J lost 0 bases, with 17 bases between them. Germline V gives CDR1 SGHNT, CDR2 YENEEA. The CDR3 totals 18 residues. CDR3 amino acids: CASSPGKGNFSGANVLTF. CDR3 coding DNA: TGTGCCAGCAGCCCAGGGAAGGGGAATTTCTCTGGGGCCAACGTCCTGACTTTC.

The chain carries TRBV12-1 and TRBJ1-1; the table gives TRBD1 as D, unverified against the DNA. TRBV12-1 is given as a pseudogene. The CDR3 length is 13 residues. The CDR3 loop is CASSQGVNTEAFF. The CDR3 DNA is TGTGCCAGCAGCCAAGGGGTGAACACTGAAGCTTTCTTT.

The table lists this clone with a count of one. The J gene is TRBJ2-3, the V gene TRBV11-3; 7 nucleotides align to TRBD1. Losses at the gene ends were 3 bases for V and 2 bases for J; bases not matched to a gene: 5. Germline V CDR1 and CDR2: SGHNT, YENEEA. The length of the CDR3 is 15 residues. The CDR3 loop is CASSFTGTATDTQYF. CDR3 sequence (DNA): TGTGCCAGCAGCTTCACCGGGACAGCCACAGATACGCAGTATTTT.

The chain recombines TRBV24-1 with TRBJ2-2; 8 positions match TRBD1. This CDR3 has 18 amino acids. With V trimmed by 3 bases and J by 0 bases, 8 bases remained unmatched. CDR1 and CDR2 from the germline V gene are KGHDR and SFDVKD. CDR3 sequence (DNA): TGTGCCACCAGTGATCTGGGACAGGCCAACGCGAACACCGGGGAGCTGTTTTTT. Amino acids: CATSDLGQANANTGELFF.

Only one count was recorded for this clone. V gene TRBV27 combines with J gene TRBJ1-5; D gene unclear. V lost 6 bases and J 7 bases, leaving 13 bases between the germline ends. The CDR3 loop spans 13 amino acids. CDR1 is MNHEY, CDR2 SMNVEV, per germline (reference sequence). The CDR3 region has the DNA TGTGCCAGCAGCCCCTCGAGGGTGCAGCCCCAGCATTTT. This codes for CASSPSRVQPQHF.